Following are 27 T cell receptor beta chains from one sample sequenced in a study of blood T cell repertoires in COVID-19. The repertoire was sequenced with immunoSEQ multiplex PCR; TCRdb's copy has only in-frame clones and lacks some. In the table there are tens of thousands of clones, roughly nine tenths of which are singletons. The sample comprised peripheral blood. The receptors here all came from a man older than 75 in a cohort sampled during active COVID-19.

This chain connects TRBV10-3 to TRBJ2-5; D is possibly TRBD2 (6 bases). Germline assignment: CDR1 ENHRY and CDR2 SYGVKD. The ends were cut back, 6 bases at V and 5 bases at J, with 13 bases in the middle. The CDR3 is 13 amino acids. CDR3 sequence: CAISLDGGETQYF. The CDR3, as DNA: TGTGCCATCAGCCTCGATGGGGGGGAGACCCAGTACTTC.

This clone was recorded only once. This chain joins TRBV6-5 and TRBJ2-3, with 7 bases aligning to TRBD1. This CDR3 comprises 14 residues. V gave up 6 bases and J gave up 3 bases; unmatched junction bases: 6. Germline CDR1 reads MNHEY; CDR2 reads SVGAGI. CDR3 sequence reads: CASRDRSGTDTQYF. The DNA for the CDR3 is TGTGCCAGCAGGGACAGGAGCGGTACAGATACGCAGTATTTT.

The rearrangement links TRBV3-1 (or the pseudogene TRBV3-2) to TRBJ1-6; D might be TRBD1 (5 bases). Germline assignment: CDR1 LGHDT and CDR2 YNNKEL (reference sequence). Trimming took 6 bases from V and 7 from J, leaving 13 bases between them. This CDR3 is 14 amino acids long. The CDR3 DNA reads as TGTGCCAGCAGTGACCAGGGCCGAAATTCACCCCTCCACTTT. Encoded protein: CASSDQGRNSPLHF.

The chain employs TRBV2 and TRBJ2-2, with 10 bases lining up with TRBD2. The CDR3 has 14 residues. In germline, CDR1 is SNHLY, CDR2 FYNNEI. J was trimmed by 4 bases and V by 8 bases; bases with no gene match: 4. The DNA of the CDR3 is TGTGCCAGCGCCAGGACTAGCGGCACCGGGGAGCTGTTTTTT. As protein: CASARTSGTGELFF.

The chain carries TRBV29-1 and TRBJ1-2; D call uncertain. Per the germline V gene, CDR1 is SQVTM and CDR2 is ANQGSEA. The germline V and J ends were trimmed by 4 bases and 5 bases, with 11 bases remaining between them. This CDR3 has 12 residues. DNA for the CDR3: TGCAGCGTTGTGTCCCCGGAGTATGGCTACACCTTC. Protein: CSVVSPEYGYTF.

The chain carries TRBV27 and TRBJ1-5; D is unclear. The CDR3 spans 14 residues. Germline CDR1 is MNHEY and CDR2 is SMNVEV (reference sequence). The V end lost 8 bases, the J end lost 4 bases, and 15 bases lay between the germline ends. In nucleotides, the CDR3 is TGTGCCAGCGGGCCCAGGAGGCAAAATCAGCCCCAGCATTTT. Protein: CASGPRRQNQPQHF.

The rearrangement joins TRBV5-4 to TRBJ2-7, with D perhaps TRBD1 (6 bases). Germline CDR1 is SGHNT and CDR2 is YYREEE (reference sequence). With 0 bases removed from V and 0 bases from J, the gap between germline ends came to 10 bases. This CDR3 contains 15 residues. In nucleotides, the CDR3 is TGTGCCAGCAGCTTGGGTTGGACAGACTCCTACGAGCAGTACTTC. Its protein product is CASSLGWTDSYEQYF. The variable domain in full, completed from reference TRBV5-4 and TRBJ2-7, reads ETGVTQSPTHLIKTRGQQVTLRCSSQSGHNTVSWYQQALGQGPQFIFQYYREEENGRGNFPPRFSGLQFPNYSSELNVNALELDDSALYLCASSLGWTDSYEQYFGPGTRLTVT.

The V gene is TRBV4-3, the J gene TRBJ1-6; 9 nucleotides line up with TRBD1. Looked up from germline, CDR1 is LGHNA and CDR2 is YSLEER. The CDR3 extends over 16 amino acids. The V segment lost 0 bases and the J segment 9 bases; nucleotides outside the gene matches: 6. The CDR3: CASSQEAGQGPSPLHF. CDR3 DNA sequence: TGCGCCAGCAGCCAAGAAGCGGGACAGGGCCCTTCACCCCTCCACTTT.

The rearrangement uses TRBV5-4 and TRBJ1-1, with 7 nucleotides matching TRBD1. Losses at the gene ends were 3 bases for V and 2 bases for J; bases not matched to a gene: 7. CDR1 and CDR2 (germline): SGHNT, YYREEE (reference sequence). The CDR3 loop spans 15 amino acids. CDR3 protein: CASSSLDRDNTEAFF. Written as DNA, the CDR3 is TGTGCCAGCAGCTCACTCGACAGGGATAACACTGAAGCTTTCTTT.

This chain links TRBV25-1 with TRBJ1-4; D uncertain. The V gene lost 1 base and the J gene lost 4 bases, with 10 bases spanning the gap. The CDR3 is 15 residues long. The germline CDR1 and CDR2 sequences are MGHDK and SYGVNS. The CDR3 is CASSEFSGGNEKLFF. The CDR3 bases are TGTGCCAGCAGTGAATTTTCGGGTGGTAATGAAAAACTGTTTTTT.

The table lists this clone with a count of one. The V gene is TRBV29-1, the J gene TRBJ2-5; 7 bases align to TRBD2. The CDR3 length is 13 residues. The germline V gene has CDR1 SQVTM and CDR2 ANQGSEA. Trimming took 7 bases from V and 2 from J; bases not matched to a gene: 7. The CDR3 spells CSGGLGSQETQYF. Written as DNA, the CDR3 is TGCAGCGGTGGACTAGGTTCACAAGAGACCCAGTACTTC.

This chain joins TRBV7-9 and TRBJ2-1; 10 nucleotides line up with TRBD1. V lost 5 bases and J lost 5; bases outside the gene matches: 6. The CDR3 spans 15 residues. CDR1 is SEHNR and CDR2 is FQNEAQ in the germline V gene (reference sequence). The CDR3 region has the DNA TGTGCCAGCAGCCCGGGACAGGGGCCCCACAATGAGCAGTTCTTC. Translation gives CASSPGQGPHNEQFF. Full variable domain (missing parts from reference TRBV7-9 and TRBJ2-1): DTGVSQNPRHKITKRGQNVTFRCDPISEHNRLYWYRQTLGQGPEFLTYFQNEAQLEKSRLLSDRFSAERPKGSFSTLEIQRTEQGDSAMYLCASSPGQGPHNEQFFGPGTRLTVL.

This chain connects TRBV11-2 to TRBJ2-1; the match to TRBD2 covers 8 bases. V lost 5 bases to trimming and J lost 2 bases; unmatched junction nucleotides: 8. The germline V gene encodes CDR1 SGHAT and CDR2 FQNNGV. The CDR3 has 16 amino acids. The CDR3 is CASSNRGGPPYNEQFF. CDR3 nucleotides: TGTGCCAGCAGCAACCGCGGGGGGCCACCCTACAATGAGCAGTTCTTC.

The chain uses TRBV5-8 and TRBJ2-5; 9 bases agree with TRBD1. The V segment lost 0 bases and the J segment 5 bases; nucleotides outside the gene matches: 11. The CDR3 length is 17 residues. Germline loops: CDR1 SGHTS, CDR2 YDEGEE. The CDR3: CASSLVWGQGTRETQYF. CDR3 bases: TGTGCCAGCAGCTTGGTTTGGGGACAGGGAACGAGGGAGACCCAGTACTTC.

The rearrangement links TRBV3-1 (or the pseudogene TRBV3-2) to TRBJ2-2; 10 bases agree with TRBD2. Germline CDR1 LGHDT, CDR2 YNNKEL (reference sequence). The CDR3 contains 16 residues. The V gene end was trimmed by 5 bases and the J gene end by 4 bases; junction bases not matched to a gene: 7. CDR3 nucleotides: TGTGCCAGCAGCGGCGGAGCGGGGGGGTTCACCGGGGAGCTGTTTTTT. This codes for CASSGGAGGFTGELFF.

The chain links TRBV7-6 to TRBJ1-5, with D tentatively TRBD1 (6 bases). The CDR3 sequence is 14 residues long. Trimming shortened V by 1 base and J by 2 bases, and 6 bases separated the two germline ends. Germline V gene data show CDR1 as SGHVS and CDR2 as FNYEAQ. The DNA of the CDR3 is TGTGCCAGCAGCTTAGGGACAGGCAATCAGCCCCAGCATTTT. It is translated as CASSLGTGNQPQHF.

V usage is TRBV19 and J usage is TRBJ1-4; perhaps TRBD1 as D (6 bases). Trimming took off 4 bases at V and 10 bases at J, with 19 bases between the two ends. Germline assignment: CDR1 LNHDA and CDR2 SQIVND (reference sequence). The CDR3 has 15 residues. DNA for the CDR3: TGTGCCAGTAGTAGGAGTGCGGGGGCCGGTGGAAAACTGTTTTTT. Translated, it gives CASSRSAGAGGKLFF. The complete variable domain, with remaining parts taken from reference TRBV19 and TRBJ1-4, reads DGGITQSPKYLFRKEGQNVTLSCEQNLNHDAMYWYRQDPGQGLRLIYYSQIVNDFQKGDIAEGYSVSREKKESFPLTVTSAQKNPTAFYLCASSRSAGAGGKLFFGSGTQLSVL.

The chain carries TRBV4-1 and TRBJ1-1, with D tentatively TRBD1 (6 bases). The CDR3 consists of 17 residues. The germline CDR1 and CDR2 sequences are MGHRA and YSYEKL. Trimming took 2 bases from V and 6 from J, leaving 22 bases between them. In DNA, the CDR3 is TGCGCCAGCAGCCAAAATCCCAGTACCACAGGGTACTCTGAAGCTTTCTTT. Amino acids: CASSQNPSTTGYSEAFF.

This rearrangement joins TRBV19 to TRBJ2-1, with TRBD1 identical over 7 bases. In germline, CDR1 is LNHDA, CDR2 SQIVND (reference sequence). The CDR3 is 14 residues long. V shed 5 bases, J shed 7 bases, and the junction held 8 bases outside the gene matches. CDR3: CASSSPDRNNEQFF. CDR3 bases: TGTGCCAGTAGTTCTCCGGACAGGAATAATGAGCAGTTCTTC. The whole variable domain, remainder taken from reference TRBV19 and TRBJ2-1, is DGGITQSPKYLFRKEGQNVTLSCEQNLNHDAMYWYRQDPGQGLRLIYYSQIVNDFQKGDIAEGYSVSREKKESFPLTVTSAQKNPTAFYLCASSSPDRNNEQFFGPGTRLTVL.

J is TRBJ1-1 and V is TRBV4-3; 8 nucleotides match TRBD1. CDR1 is LGHNA and CDR2 is YSLEER in the germline V gene. Germline trimming cut 2 bases from V and 4 bases from J; bases unmatched to any gene: 3. The CDR3 has 14 residues. This CDR3 reads CASSQTDRGTEAFF. CDR3 coding DNA: TGCGCCAGCAGCCAAACAGACAGGGGCACTGAAGCTTTCTTT.

The V gene is TRBV6-1, the J gene TRBJ1-4; no firm D call. The ends were cut back, 0 bases at V and 4 bases at J, with 15 bases in the middle. This CDR3 spans 17 amino acids. Germline V CDR1 and CDR2: MNHNS, SASEGT. The CDR3 DNA reads as TGTGCCAGCAGTGAAGCCCTGAAGGAGGCAAATAATGAAAAACTGTTTTTT. As protein: CASSEALKEANNEKLFF.

The chain couples TRBV21-1 to TRBJ1-1. TRBV21-1 is shown as a pseudogene. The CDR3 is made up of 16 amino acids. The CDR3: CASSNPPGVVNTEAFF. The CDR3 nucleotides are TGTGCCAGCAGCAACCCACCCGGAGTGGTGAACACTGAAGCTTTCTTT.

On this clone itself: At one end the junction does not follow the germline gene, possibly because of a read error. The chain is built from TRBV18 and TRBJ2-1; maybe TRBD1 (6 bases). The CDR3 has 14 amino acids. The germline V gene has CDR1 KGHSH and CDR2 LQKENI. CDR3 nucleotides: TGTGTCAGCTCACCAGGGACAACCCACAATGAGCAGTTCTTC. It specifies CVSSPGTTHNEQFF.

This chain connects TRBV18 to TRBJ1-3, with no clear D. CDR1 and CDR2 (germline): KGHSH, LQKENI. The ends were cut back, 3 bases at V and 0 bases at J, with 9 bases in the middle. This CDR3 has 15 residues. CDR3 sequence (DNA): TGTGCCAGCTCACCCCCCCGGGACTCTGGAAACACCATATATTTT. Translated: CASSPPRDSGNTIYF.

A single count supports this clone. The chain joins TRBV7-2 to TRBJ2-5; D unclear. CDR3 length: 14 amino acids. V lost 1 base and J lost 6, with 12 bases in between. Germline CDR1 reads SGHTA; CDR2 reads FQGNSA. CDR3 in amino acids: CASSLGRSQKTQYF. The CDR3 region has the DNA TGTGCCAGCAGCTTAGGCCGCAGTCAAAAGACCCAGTACTTC.

The chain carries TRBV2 and TRBJ2-5; no definite D call. Trimming cost V 3 bases and J 2 bases, with 4 bases left between them. Looked up from germline, CDR1 is SNHLY and CDR2 is FYNNEI. The CDR3 loop spans 12 amino acids. The CDR3 DNA follows: TGTGCCAGCAGTGACCCGCAAGAGACCCAGTACTTC. Its protein is CASSDPQETQYF.

The chain links TRBV19 to TRBJ2-5; 8 bases align to TRBD2. Germline CDR1 reads LNHDA; CDR2 reads SQIVND (reference sequence). The CDR3 runs to 14 residues. With 7 bases clipped from V and 4 bases from J, the junction kept 8 bases outside the gene matches. CDR3 region: CASNGGGLGETQYF. CDR3 in DNA: TGTGCCAGTAACGGGGGGGGATTGGGAGAGACCCAGTACTTC.